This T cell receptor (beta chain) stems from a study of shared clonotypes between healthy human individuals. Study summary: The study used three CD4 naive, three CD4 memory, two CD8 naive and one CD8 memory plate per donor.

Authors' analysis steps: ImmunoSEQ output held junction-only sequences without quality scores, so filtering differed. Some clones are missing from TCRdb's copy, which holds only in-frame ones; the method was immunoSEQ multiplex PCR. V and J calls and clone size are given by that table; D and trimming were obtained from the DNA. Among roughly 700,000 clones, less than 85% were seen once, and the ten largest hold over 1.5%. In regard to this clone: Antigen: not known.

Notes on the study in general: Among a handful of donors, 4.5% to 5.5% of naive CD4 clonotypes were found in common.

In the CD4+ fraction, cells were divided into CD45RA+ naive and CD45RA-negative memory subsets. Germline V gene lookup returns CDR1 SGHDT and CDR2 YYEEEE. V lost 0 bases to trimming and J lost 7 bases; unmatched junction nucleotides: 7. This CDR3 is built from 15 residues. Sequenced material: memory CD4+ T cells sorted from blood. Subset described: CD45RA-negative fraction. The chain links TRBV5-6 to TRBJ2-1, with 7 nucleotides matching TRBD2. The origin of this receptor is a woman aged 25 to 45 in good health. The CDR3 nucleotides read TGTGCCAGCAGCTTGGAACGGGACTATAGTAATGAGCAGTTCTTC. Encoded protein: CASSLERDYSNEQFF.